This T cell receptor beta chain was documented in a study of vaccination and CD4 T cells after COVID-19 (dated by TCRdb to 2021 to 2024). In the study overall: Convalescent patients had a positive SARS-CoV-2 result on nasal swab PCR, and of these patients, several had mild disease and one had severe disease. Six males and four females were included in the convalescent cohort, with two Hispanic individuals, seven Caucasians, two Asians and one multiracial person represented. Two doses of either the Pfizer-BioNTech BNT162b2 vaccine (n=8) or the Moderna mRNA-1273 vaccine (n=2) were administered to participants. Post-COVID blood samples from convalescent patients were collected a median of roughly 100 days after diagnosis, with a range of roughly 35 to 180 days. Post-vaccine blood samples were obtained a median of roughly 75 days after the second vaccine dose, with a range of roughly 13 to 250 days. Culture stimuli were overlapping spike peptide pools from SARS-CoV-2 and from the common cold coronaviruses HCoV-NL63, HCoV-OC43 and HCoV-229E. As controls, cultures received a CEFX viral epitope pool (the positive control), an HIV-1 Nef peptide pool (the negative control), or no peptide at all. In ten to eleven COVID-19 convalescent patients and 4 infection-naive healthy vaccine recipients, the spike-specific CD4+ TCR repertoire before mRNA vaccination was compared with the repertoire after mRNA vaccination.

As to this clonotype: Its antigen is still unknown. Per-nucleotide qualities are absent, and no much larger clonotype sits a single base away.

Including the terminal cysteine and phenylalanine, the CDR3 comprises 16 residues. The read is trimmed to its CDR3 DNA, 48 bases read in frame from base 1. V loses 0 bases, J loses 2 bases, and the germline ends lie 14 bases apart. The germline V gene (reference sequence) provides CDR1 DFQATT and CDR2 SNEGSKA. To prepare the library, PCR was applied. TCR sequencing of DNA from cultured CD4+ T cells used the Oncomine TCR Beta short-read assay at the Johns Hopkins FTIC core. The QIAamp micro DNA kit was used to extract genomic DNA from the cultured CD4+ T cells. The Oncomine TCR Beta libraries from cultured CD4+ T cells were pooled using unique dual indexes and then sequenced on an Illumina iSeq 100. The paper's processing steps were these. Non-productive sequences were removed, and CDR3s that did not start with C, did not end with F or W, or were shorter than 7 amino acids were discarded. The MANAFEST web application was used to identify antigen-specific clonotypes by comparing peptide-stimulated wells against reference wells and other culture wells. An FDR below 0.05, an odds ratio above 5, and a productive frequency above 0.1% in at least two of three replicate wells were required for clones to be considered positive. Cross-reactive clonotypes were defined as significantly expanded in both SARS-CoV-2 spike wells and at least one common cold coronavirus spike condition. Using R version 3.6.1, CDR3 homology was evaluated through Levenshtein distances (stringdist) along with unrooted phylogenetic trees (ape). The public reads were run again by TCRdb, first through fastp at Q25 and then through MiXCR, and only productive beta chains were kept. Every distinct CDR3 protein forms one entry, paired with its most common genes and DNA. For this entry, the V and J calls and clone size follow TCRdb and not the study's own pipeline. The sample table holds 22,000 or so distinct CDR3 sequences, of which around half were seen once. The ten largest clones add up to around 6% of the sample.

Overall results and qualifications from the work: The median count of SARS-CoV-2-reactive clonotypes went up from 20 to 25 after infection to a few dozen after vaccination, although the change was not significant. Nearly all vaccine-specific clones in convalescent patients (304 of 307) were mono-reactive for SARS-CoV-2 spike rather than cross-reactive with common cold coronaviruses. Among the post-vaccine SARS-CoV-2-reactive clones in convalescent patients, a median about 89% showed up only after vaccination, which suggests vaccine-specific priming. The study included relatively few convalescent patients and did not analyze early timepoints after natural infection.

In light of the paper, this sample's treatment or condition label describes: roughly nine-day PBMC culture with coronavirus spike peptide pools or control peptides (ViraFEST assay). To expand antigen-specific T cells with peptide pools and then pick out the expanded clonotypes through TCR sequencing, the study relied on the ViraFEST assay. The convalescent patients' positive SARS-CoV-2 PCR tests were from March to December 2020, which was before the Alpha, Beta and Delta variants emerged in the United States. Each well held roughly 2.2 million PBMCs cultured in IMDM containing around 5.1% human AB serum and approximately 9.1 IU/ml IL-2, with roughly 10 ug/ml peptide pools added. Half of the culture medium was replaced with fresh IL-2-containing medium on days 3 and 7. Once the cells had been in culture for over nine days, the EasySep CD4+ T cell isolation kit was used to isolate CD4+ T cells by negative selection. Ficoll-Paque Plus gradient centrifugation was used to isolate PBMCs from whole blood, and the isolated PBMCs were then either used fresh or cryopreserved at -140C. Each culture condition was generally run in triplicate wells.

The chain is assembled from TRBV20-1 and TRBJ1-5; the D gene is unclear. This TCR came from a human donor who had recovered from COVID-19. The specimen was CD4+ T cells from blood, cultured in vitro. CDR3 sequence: CSARDVREIGNQPQHF. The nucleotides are TGCAGTGCTAGAGATGTCCGGGAAATCGGCAATCAGCCCCAGCATTTT.